The 10 T cell receptor beta chains below were found in one sample sequenced in a study of CD8+ T cells in alopecia areata. The authors extracted RNA and reverse transcribed it into cDNA as the sequencing template. Here immunoSEQ multiplex PCR was the method, and the copy in TCRdb shows in-frame clones only, minus some. The sample includes about 130,000 clones, 45% to 50% of them seen just once. The material sequenced was CD8+ T cells sorted from blood, taken at week 0. The source is a human donor with alopecia areata.

About this clone itself: Distinct nucleotide sequences in the sample also encode this CDR3. V and J are TRBV29-1 and TRBJ2-1; D gene ambiguous. V was clipped by 6 bases and J by 9 bases, with 12 bases between them. CDR3 length: 11 amino acids. CDR1 and CDR2 (germline): SQVTM, ANQGSEA. CDR3 sequence reads: CSVLGLGEQFF. CDR3 sequence (DNA): TGCAGCGTGCTGGGGTTGGGTGAGCAGTTCTTC.

This clone has just a few counts. The chain employs TRBV9 and TRBJ1-3; D uncertain. V was pared by 0 bases and J by 0 bases, with 13 bases between. Germline lookup yields CDR1 SGDLS and CDR2 YYNGEE. The CDR3 is made up of 17 amino acids. The CDR3 protein is CASSVAAHANSGNTIYF. CDR3 DNA sequence: TGTGCCAGCAGCGTAGCGGCCCATGCGAACTCTGGAAACACCATATATTTT.

This clone was seen a handful of times. The chain has TRBV7-3 and TRBJ2-2; the D is unclear. The V and J ends lost 5 bases and 8 bases respectively, with 18 bases between them. Germline V gene lookup returns CDR1 SGHTA and CDR2 FQGTGA. The CDR3 has 15 residues. CDR3 residues: CASSPRDSSYGELFF. In DNA, the CDR3 is TGTGCCAGCAGCCCCCGAGACTCAAGCTATGGGGAGCTGTTTTTT. The full variable domain, completed using reference TRBV7-3 and TRBJ2-2, is GAGVSQTPSNKVTEKGKYVELRCDPISGHTALYWYRQSLGQGPEFLIYFQGTGAADDSGLPNDRFFAVRPEGSVSTLKIQRTERGDSAVYLCASSPRDSSYGELFFGEGSRLTVL.

This chain joins TRBV29-1 and TRBJ2-5, with D unresolved. The length of the CDR3 is 13 residues. The ends were cut back, 7 bases at V and 1 base at J, with 13 bases in the middle. Germline V gives CDR1 SQVTM, CDR2 ANQGSEA. CDR3 sequence reads: CSGVHFPQETQYF. In DNA, the CDR3 is TGCAGCGGCGTACACTTCCCCCAAGAGACCCAGTACTTC.

The DNA for the CDR3 is TGTGCCTGGAGTCAGGGGGGATACTACGAGCAGTACTTC. As protein: CAWSQGGYYEQYF. The V call is TRBV30, the J call TRBJ2-7; tentatively, D is TRBD1 (7 bases). V was trimmed by 2 bases and J by 3 bases, leaving 11 bases between them. The CDR3 extends over 13 amino acids. Germline V gene sequence: CDR1 GTSNPN, CDR2 SVGIG (reference sequence).

A few counts support this clone. The chain employs TRBV7-9 and TRBJ2-7, with D possibly TRBD1 on 5 matching bases. Germline V lookup: CDR1 SEHNR, CDR2 FQNEAQ (reference sequence). The V end was cut by 4 bases, the J end by 3 bases, with 19 bases between. The CDR3 is 16 residues long. The CDR3 sequence is CASSSSPFDRDYEQYF. As DNA, the CDR3 is TGTGCCAGCAGCTCCTCTCCCTTTGACAGAGACTACGAGCAGTACTTC.

Only one count was recorded for this clone. The V gene is TRBV27, the J gene TRBJ2-1; TRBD2 matches at 7 bases. Germline V gives CDR1 MNHEY, CDR2 SMNVEV (reference sequence). J was trimmed by 7 bases and V by 8 bases; bases with no gene match: 5. This CDR3 contains 12 residues. CDR3 sequence: CASGLAENEQFF. CDR3 sequence (DNA): TGTGCCAGCGGTCTAGCGGAGAATGAGCAGTTCTTC.

Here the CDR3 reads CAISSSGGSGIDGYTF. CDR3 nucleotides: TGTGCCATCAGCTCATCAGGGGGCTCGGGGATCGATGGCTACACCTTC. The chain carries TRBV10-3 and TRBJ1-2; 8 nucleotides agree with TRBD1. Losses at the gene ends were 6 bases for V and 6 bases for J; bases not matched to a gene: 15. The CDR3 loop spans 16 amino acids. Germline CDR1 and CDR2: ENHRY and SYGVKD.

V usage is TRBV11-2 and J usage is TRBJ2-1; D is possibly TRBD2 (7 bases). V lost 1 base, J lost 7 bases, and 11 bases lay in between. This CDR3 has 14 amino acids. Germline V lookup: CDR1 SGHAT, CDR2 FQNNGV. The CDR3 DNA is TGTGCCAGCAGCTTAGTCGGGGGGCTAAATGAGCAGTTCTTC. It translates to CASSLVGGLNEQFF.

The table lists this clone with a count of one. The chain carries TRBV4-3 and TRBJ1-2, with a possible D match to TRBD1 (5 bases). This CDR3 has 17 residues. Between the trimmed V and J ends, which lost 0 bases and 4 bases, there was a span of 18 bases. Germline V CDR1 and CDR2: LGHNA, YSLEER. The CDR3 bases are TGCGCCAGCAGCCAAGAACGCTTGTACGCAGGGAGCTATGGCTACACCTTC. It specifies CASSQERLYAGSYGYTF.